One sample yielded the 2 T cell receptor beta chains listed below, sequenced in a study of PD-1 blockade in classical Hodgkin lymphoma. Profiled with immunoSEQ multiplex PCR; TCRdb holds only in-frame clones, not every one. The sample shows almost 95,000 clones, 83% of them seen only once. Time point given: cycle 4 day 1 (C4D1), after less than 7 weeks of nivolumab. Patients all relapsed after autologous stem cell transplantation, and there was variation in brentuximab vedotin exposure. This sample comprised peripheral blood mononuclear cells (PBMCs), obtained before the fourth cycle of nivolumab. The receptors here all came from a human donor with classical Hodgkin lymphoma.

The J gene is TRBJ2-5, the V gene TRBV10-3; no firm D call. Germline V CDR1 and CDR2: ENHRY, SYGVKD. CDR3 length equals 13 residues. Trimming shortened V by 5 bases and J by 2 bases, and 9 bases separated the two germline ends. Written as DNA, the CDR3 is TGTGCCATCAGTACCGGGTTACAAGAGACCCAGTACTTC. This translates into CAISTGLQETQYF.

The J gene is TRBJ2-5, the V gene TRBV18, with D possibly being TRBD2 (5 bases). Looked up from germline, CDR1 is KGHSH and CDR2 is LQKENI. CDR3 size: 18 residues. V lost 4 bases and J 5 bases, leaving 26 bases between the germline ends. The CDR3 DNA follows: TGTGCCAGCTCACACCTGATCCAGGTCGAGGGCGCCGGGGAGACCCAGTACTTC. Its protein product is CASSHLIQVEGAGETQYF. Full variable domain (missing parts from reference TRBV18 and TRBJ2-5): NAGVMQNPRHLVRRRGQEARLRCSPMKGHSHVYWYRQLPEEGLKFMVYLQKENIIDESGMPKERFSAEFPKEGPSILRIQQVVRGDSAAYFCASSHLIQVEGAGETQYFGPGTRLLVL.